This TCR beta chain derives from a study of blood T cell repertoires in COVID-19. Study-level information: Material from acute and convalescent COVID-19 was sourced from the United States, Italy and Spain. Sample material is recorded as cDNA or gDNA derived from T cells, B-cell-depleted T cells, or PBMCs.

Original data processing: Estimation of nucleated cell counts relied on the amplification of reference gene primers. This table comes from immunoSEQ multiplex PCR, and its TCRdb copy is limited to in-frame clones, with some not included. V and J calls plus clone size are reproduced from that table; the DNA served to infer D and trimming. Here the sample spans more than 45,000 clones, 90% being singletons. CDR1 is SGHDT, CDR2 YYEEEE, per germline. The V and J ends lost 1 base and 6 bases respectively, with 14 bases between them. This CDR3 has 16 amino acids. The V and J genes are TRBV5-6 and TRBJ1-6, with D maybe TRBD1 (6 bases). The sequence came from a woman at least 80 years old with acute or convalescent COVID-19. Sequencing was carried out using peripheral blood. The CDR3 protein is CASSLLGAQGNSPLHF. CDR3 coding DNA: TGTGCCAGCAGCTTGTTGGGGGCGCAGGGTAATTCACCCCTCCACTTT.